There are a few counts of the clone carrying this T cell receptor beta chain. Its matching antigen is unknown. These data belong to a study of response to subunit inactivated influenza vaccine. Study findings and constraints: Authors suggested few new T cells are recruited by each seasonal influenza vaccination.

TCRdb analysed the RT-PCR reads with MiXCR anew, one entry per CDR3 protein. The sample yields more than 450,000 distinct CDR3 sequences, about an eighth seen once. Germline CDR1 reads LGHNA; CDR2 reads YNFKEQ. V was clipped by 6 bases and J by 4 bases; unmatched bases: 8. The CDR3 runs 15 residues. Sequences were derived from PBMCs from blood, sampled on the day of vaccination. The receptor was isolated from a man aged 45-60 years who received an inactivated influenza vaccine. The V call is TRBV4-2, the J call TRBJ1-4, with 7 bases matching TRBD1. This CDR3 reads CASSPGGTVNEKLFF. CDR3 coding DNA: TGTGCCAGCAGTCCCGGGGGGACAGTTAATGAAAAACTGTTTTTT.